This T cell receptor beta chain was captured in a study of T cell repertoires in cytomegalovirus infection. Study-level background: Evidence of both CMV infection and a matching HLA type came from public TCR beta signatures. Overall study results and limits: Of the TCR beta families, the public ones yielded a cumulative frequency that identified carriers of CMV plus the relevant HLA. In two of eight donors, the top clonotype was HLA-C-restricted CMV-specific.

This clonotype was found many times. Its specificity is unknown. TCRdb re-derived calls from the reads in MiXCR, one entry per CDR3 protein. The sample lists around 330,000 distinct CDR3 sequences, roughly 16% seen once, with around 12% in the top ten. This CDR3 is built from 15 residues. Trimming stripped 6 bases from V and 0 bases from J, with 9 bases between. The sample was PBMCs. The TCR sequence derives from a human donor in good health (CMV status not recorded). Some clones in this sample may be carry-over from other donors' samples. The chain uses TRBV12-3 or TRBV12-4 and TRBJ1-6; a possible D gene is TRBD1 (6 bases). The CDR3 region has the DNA TGTGCCAGCAGCGGACAGAGCTCCTATAATTCACCCCTCCACTTT. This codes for CASSGQSSYNSPLHF.